What follows is one T cell receptor beta chain and its context. This clonotype was detected many times. Its recognized antigen is unknown. No base-level quality is on record; no much larger clone is a single base apart. These data come from a study of Graves' ophthalmopathy and Graves' hyperthyroidism listed by TCRdb under 2018. Regarding the study in general: A patient counted as having stable hyperthyroidism if there was no progression to ophthalmopathy within 18 months of follow-up. TCR beta repertoire signatures were used to distinguish Graves' ophthalmopathy from Graves' hyperthyroidism and to predict progression to ophthalmopathy. In total, 120 to 150 blood samples were TCR-sequenced: approximately 42 ophthalmopathy, roughly 80 hyperthyroidism and roughly 17 hyperthyroidism-to-ophthalmopathy patients. To explore V-J signatures that separate ophthalmopathy from hyperthyroidism, a discovery set of about 100 patients was enrolled, consisting of about 45 with ophthalmopathy and around 60 with stable hyperthyroidism. An independent validation cohort comprised 18 hyperthyroidism patients and 15 to 17 patients who later progressed from hyperthyroidism to ophthalmopathy. T-cell repertoires of thyroid tissue and blood were compared in about six hyperthyroidism patients. Once sampling was done, hyperthyroidism patients were given methimazole at a starting dose of 30 mg daily, while ophthalmopathy patients were given high-dose intravenous methylprednisolone.

The paper as a whole reports these results and caveats: Sample size was not predetermined statistically, and investigators were not blinded to group allocation. In cross-validation, the 13-signature model distinguished ophthalmopathy from stable hyperthyroidism with just over 85% sensitivity and about 81% specificity, and in the test set the corresponding values were 80% and 75%. In validation, the model predicted ophthalmopathy progression with roughly 68% sensitivity and roughly 72% specificity; some 13 predicted patients were CT-confirmed with GO in a median of around 6 months. Most expanded thyroid clonotypes with frequency above 0.001 were also detected in blood, suggesting blood repertoires may reflect the thyroid immune response.

For repertoire sequencing, TCR beta CDR3 regions were amplified from RNA transcripts. HTBI primers and the Qiagen OneStep RT-PCR kit were used in a first-round RT-PCR, which was followed by a second-round multiplex PCR, size selection and purification. Libraries were sequenced paired-end with 100 bp reads on an Illumina HiSeq2000. In the authors' own workflow: SOAPnuke was used to process the reads, throwing out any read that had adapters, had uncalled bases, had a mean Phred below 15, or lacked an exact constant-primer or identifier match. COPE v1.2.5 was used to merge high-quality paired reads. Each unique nucleotide sequence was treated as a clonotype, and MiTCR v1.1 was used to align the clonotypes to the IMGT TRB V, D and J references. Analysis was restricted to V-J combinations with a frequency above 0.0001, which covered about 99% of repertoires. For each V-J combination, a TCR clonal expansion and chaos score was defined as F50 clonal expansion divided by the chaos observed in the TCRdist matrix. Welch's t-statistics and random forest were used to narrow the features down to around twelve V-J combinations, which were then fed into a naive Bayes classifier. The Morisita-Horn index was used to measure how similar the thyroid and blood repertoires were. TCRdb redid the processing of the public reads, applying fastp at Q25 and MiXCR, and retained in-frame beta chains. One record per CDR3 amino acid sequence lists the most common genes and DNA. TCRdb's processing, not the authors' own work, is the source of the V and J calls. This sample is represented by around 1.1 million distinct CDR3 sequences; roughly 35% of them were singletons. Roughly 11% of the sample lies in the top ten.

Inclusive of the bounding cysteine and phenylalanine, the CDR3 is 16 residues long. The CDR3 DNA has 48 bases and is translated from base 1. CDR1 and CDR2, looked up from the germline V gene, are ENHRY and SYGVKD. Trimming costs V 0 bases and J 5 bases, and their ends lie 13 bases apart. Hyperthyroidism patients were newly diagnosed, with disease duration under 2 months, and aged 18 to 65 years. Patients were excluded if they had other autoimmune diseases, uncontrolled infections, pregnancy or lactation. Clinical symptoms, serum thyroxine, TRAb, thyroid ultrasound and orbital computed tomography formed the basis of the diagnosis. Total RNA was extracted using Trizol reagent, and RNA quality was checked on an Agilent 2100 Bioanalyzer.

The V and J genes are TRBV10-3 and TRBJ2-2, and TRBD2 may be the D gene, going by 5 matching bases. Sequencing used peripheral blood or thyroid tissue (not recorded which). The origin of this receptor is an adult man with Graves' hyperthyroidism. The CDR3 here reads CAISESASRGTGELFF. In nucleotides, the sequence is TGTGCCATCAGTGAGTCGGCTAGCCGGGGTACCGGGGAGCTGTTTTTT.